These T cell receptor beta chains were read from a single sample in a study of T cell repertoires in cytomegalovirus infection. MiXCR, run by TCRdb on the reads, gives a single entry per CDR3 protein. The sample consists of fewer than 350,000 distinct CDR3 sequences, 25% to 30% of them appearing once. These receptors have no known antigen. The sample here was cultured PBMCs, taken from culture after CMV antigen stimulation. Source of these receptors: a human donor in good health (CMV status not recorded). Some clones in this sample may be carry-over from other donors' samples. CDR3s include the opening cysteine and the closing phenylalanine or tryptophan. The D gene is left open where the match is weak.

D | V | CDR3
. | TRBV7-2 | CASSRGLGETQYF
TRBD2 | TRBV12-3/TRBV12-4 | CASSLGLAGATDYEQYF
. | TRBV19 | CASGRRNTEAFF
. | TRBV19 | CASSILGNQPQHF
TRBD1 | TRBV28 | CASSVMTGESEQFF
. | TRBV3-1 | CASSQDTVYYGYTF
. | TRBV3-1 | CASSPLTLQNGYGYTF
. | TRBV9 | CASSETGAYEQYF
. | TRBV18 | CASSPSANRGGITEAFF
. | TRBV11-2 | CASSFGRGGNQPQHF
. | TRBV20-1 | CSASGDLNTQYF
. | TRBV5-1 | CASVDGNTEAFF
TRBD1 | TRBV5-1 | CASSLGQGREQYF
. | TRBV6-5 | CASSYKQGGAEAFF
. | TRBV30 | CAWSPPFYTEAFF
. | TRBV2 | CASMPEGNTIYF
. | TRBV20-1 | CSARGGGDEKLFF
TRBD2 | TRBV4-1 | CASSTVKGGRYNEQFF
TRBD1 | TRBV6-6 | CASSYSTGAPFSGSTDTQYF
TRBD2 | TRBV6-1 | CASSETSGRYEQYF
TRBD1 | TRBV6-6 | CASPGQDYNEQFF
TRBD1 | TRBV5-5 | CASSRGQIQETQYF
TRBD1 | TRBV19 | CASTPPGTAYQPQHF
TRBD2 | TRBV5-1 | CASSLTSEKETQYF
. | TRBV7-9 | CASSSTTDISYEQYF
. | TRBV7-3 | CASSLNAGLETQYF
. | TRBV7-8 | CASSPRTGSPYEQYF
TRBD2 | TRBV5-4 | CASTPGTRDSYNEQFF
. | TRBV18 | CASSPPTVGEKLFF
TRBD1 | TRBV7-9 | CASSPRTGGSDNQPQHF
. | TRBV12-3/TRBV12-4 | CASRRGGNQPQHF
TRBD2 | TRBV2 | CASSEIAGGYNEQFF
TRBD2 | TRBV20-1 | CSARDTKDRRTFGLAKTYEQYF
. | TRBV28 | CASSLWSGQYF
. | TRBV29-1 | CSVVIPGRNTEAFF
. | TRBV6-5 | CASARGTDTQYF
TRBD2 | TRBV24-1 | CATSDSPGRGREFSDTQYF
. | TRBV7-9 | CASSFVGSLGRPFSSGNTIYF
. | TRBV7-6 | CASSLRTPYGYTF
. | TRBV2 | CASADGRGTNIQYF
. | TRBV7-8 | CASSLVLGPPSNQPQHF
. | TRBV19 | CASSFIRGGVFNQPQHF
. | TRBV2 | CASSPRKNTGELFF
. | TRBV7-2 | CASSWVETATDTQYF
. | TRBV25-1 | CASSEIDNQPQHF
. | TRBV27 | CASSPRTGEQETQYF
TRBD1 | TRBV7-9 | CASSLGTGRIYNEQFF
. | TRBV3-1 | CASRGVSEAFF
. | TRBV28 | CASSLTSREAFF
TRBD2 | TRBV7-2 | CASSLATSGLNEQFF
. | TRBV12-3/TRBV12-4 | CASSFGDSLGEQFF
. | TRBV19 | CASSDRVGQFYGYTF
TRBD1 | TRBV2 | CASGGQGLLNQPQHF
. | TRBV19 | CASSFPESSYEQYF